This T cell receptor (beta chain) was documented in a study of blood T cell repertoires in COVID-19. This clone has ten or more counts. Data came from immunoSEQ multiplex PCR; TCRdb stores just in-frame clones and leaves some out. The sample has some 62,000 clones, around 82% seen once. The CDR3 is 14 amino acids. Germline loops: CDR1 MDHEN, CDR2 SYDVKM. V lost 5 bases and J 4 bases, leaving 14 bases between the germline ends. This TCR derives from a man in his 60s with COVID-19, enrolled during active disease. The chain carries TRBV28 and TRBJ1-1; D uncertain. The sample comprised peripheral blood. In DNA, the CDR3 is TGTGCCAGCAGTCTGGAGGAGAAGAGCACTGAAGCTTTCTTT. Residues: CASSLEEKSTEAFF.